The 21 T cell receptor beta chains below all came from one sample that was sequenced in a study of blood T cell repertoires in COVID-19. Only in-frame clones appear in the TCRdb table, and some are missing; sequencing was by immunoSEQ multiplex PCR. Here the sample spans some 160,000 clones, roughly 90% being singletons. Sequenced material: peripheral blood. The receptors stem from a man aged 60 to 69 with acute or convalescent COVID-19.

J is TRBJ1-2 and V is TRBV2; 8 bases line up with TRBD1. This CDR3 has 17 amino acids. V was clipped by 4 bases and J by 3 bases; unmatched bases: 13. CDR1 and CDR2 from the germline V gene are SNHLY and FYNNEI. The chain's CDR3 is CASSGTDDRGSDYGYTF. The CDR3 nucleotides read TGTGCCAGCAGTGGAACCGACGACAGGGGATCTGACTATGGCTACACCTTC.

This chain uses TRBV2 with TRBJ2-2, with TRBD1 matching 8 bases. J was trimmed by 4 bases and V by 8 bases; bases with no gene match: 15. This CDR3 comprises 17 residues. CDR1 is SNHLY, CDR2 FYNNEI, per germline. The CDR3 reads CASQSLPGQGTTGELFF. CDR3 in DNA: TGTGCCAGCCAGAGTCTCCCAGGACAGGGCACCACCGGGGAGCTGTTTTTT.

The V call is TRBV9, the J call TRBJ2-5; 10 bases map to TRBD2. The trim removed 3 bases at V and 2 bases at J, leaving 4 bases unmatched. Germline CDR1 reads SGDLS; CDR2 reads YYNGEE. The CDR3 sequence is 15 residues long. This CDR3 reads CASSAGLAVQETQYF. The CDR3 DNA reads TGTGCCAGCAGCGCCGGACTAGCGGTTCAAGAGACCCAGTACTTC.

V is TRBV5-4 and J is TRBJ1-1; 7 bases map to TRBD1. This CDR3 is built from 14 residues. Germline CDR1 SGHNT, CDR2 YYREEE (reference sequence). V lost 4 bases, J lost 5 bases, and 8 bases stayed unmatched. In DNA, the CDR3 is TGTGCCAGCAGCCGGAGACAGGGAAGGACTGAAGCTTTCTTT. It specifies CASSRRQGRTEAFF.

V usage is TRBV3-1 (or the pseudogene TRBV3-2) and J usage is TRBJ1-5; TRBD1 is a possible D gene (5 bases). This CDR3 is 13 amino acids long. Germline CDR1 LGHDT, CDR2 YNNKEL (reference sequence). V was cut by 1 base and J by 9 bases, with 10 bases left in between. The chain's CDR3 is CASSQGEGTPQHF. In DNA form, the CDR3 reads TGTGCCAGCAGCCAAGGGGAGGGGACGCCCCAGCATTTT.

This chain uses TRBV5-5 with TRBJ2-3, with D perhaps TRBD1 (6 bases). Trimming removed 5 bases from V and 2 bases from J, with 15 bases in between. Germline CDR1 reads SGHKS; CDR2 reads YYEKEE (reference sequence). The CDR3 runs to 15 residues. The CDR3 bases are TGTGCCAGCAGTTCCTGGACAGAAGACACAGATACGCAGTATTTT. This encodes CASSSWTEDTDTQYF. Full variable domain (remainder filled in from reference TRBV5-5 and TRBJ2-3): DAGVTQSPTHLIKTRGQQVTLRCSPISGHKSVSWYQQVLGQGPQFIFQYYEKEERGRGNFPDRFSARQFPNYSSELNVNALLLGDSALYLCASSSWTEDTDTQYFGPGTRLTVL.

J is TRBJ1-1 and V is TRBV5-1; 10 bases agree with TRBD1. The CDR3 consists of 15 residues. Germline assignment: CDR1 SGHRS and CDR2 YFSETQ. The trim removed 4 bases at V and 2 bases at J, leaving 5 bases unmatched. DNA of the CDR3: TGCGCCAGCAGCCCCGGGGACAGGGGTAACACTGAAGCTTTCTTT. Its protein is CASSPGDRGNTEAFF. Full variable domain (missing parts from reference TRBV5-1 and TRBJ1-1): KAGVTQTPRYLIKTRGQQVTLSCSPISGHRSVSWYQQTPGQGLQFLFEYFSETQRNKGNFPGRFSGRQFSNSRSEMNVSTLELGDSALYLCASSPGDRGNTEAFFGQGTRLTVV.

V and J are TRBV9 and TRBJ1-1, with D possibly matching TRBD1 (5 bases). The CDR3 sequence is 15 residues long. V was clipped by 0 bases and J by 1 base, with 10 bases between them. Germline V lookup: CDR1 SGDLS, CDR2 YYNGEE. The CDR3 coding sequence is TGTGCCAGCAGCGTAGTGCACGGGGGGAACACTGAAGCTTTCTTT. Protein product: CASSVVHGGNTEAFF.

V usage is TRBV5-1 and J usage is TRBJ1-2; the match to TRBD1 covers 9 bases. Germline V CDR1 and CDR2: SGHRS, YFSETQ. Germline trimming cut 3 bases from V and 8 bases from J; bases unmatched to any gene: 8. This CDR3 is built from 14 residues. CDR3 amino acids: CASSSSGQGFGYTF. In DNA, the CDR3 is TGCGCCAGCAGCTCCTCGGGACAGGGATTCGGCTACACCTTC.

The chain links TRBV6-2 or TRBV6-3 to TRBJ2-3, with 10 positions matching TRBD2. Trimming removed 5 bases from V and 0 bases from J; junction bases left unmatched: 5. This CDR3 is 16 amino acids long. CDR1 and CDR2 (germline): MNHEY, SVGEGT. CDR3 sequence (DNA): TGTGCCAGCAGTCAACTAGCGGGGAGAAGCACAGATACGCAGTATTTT. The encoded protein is CASSQLAGRSTDTQYF.

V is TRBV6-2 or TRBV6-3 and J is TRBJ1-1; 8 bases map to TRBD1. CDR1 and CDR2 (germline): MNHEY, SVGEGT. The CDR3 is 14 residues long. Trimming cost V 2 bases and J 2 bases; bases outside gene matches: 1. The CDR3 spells CASSYTGGNTEAFF. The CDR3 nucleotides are TGTGCCAGCAGTTACACAGGGGGTAACACTGAAGCTTTCTTT.

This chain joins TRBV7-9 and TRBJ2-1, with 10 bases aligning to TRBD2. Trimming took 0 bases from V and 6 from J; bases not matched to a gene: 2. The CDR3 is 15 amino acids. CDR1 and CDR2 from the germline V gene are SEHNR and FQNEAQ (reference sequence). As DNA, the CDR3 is TGTGCCAGCAGCTTAGCACTAGCGGGGACCAATGAGCAGTTCTTC. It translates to CASSLALAGTNEQFF.

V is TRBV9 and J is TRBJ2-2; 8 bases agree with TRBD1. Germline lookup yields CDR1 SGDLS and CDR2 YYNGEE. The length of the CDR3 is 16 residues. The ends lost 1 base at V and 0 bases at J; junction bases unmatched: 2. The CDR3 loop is CASSVSQGANTGELFF. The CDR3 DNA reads TGTGCCAGCAGCGTATCACAGGGGGCGAACACCGGGGAGCTGTTTTTT. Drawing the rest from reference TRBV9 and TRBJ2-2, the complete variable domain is DSGVTQTPKHLITATGQRVTLRCSPRSGDLSVYWYQQSLDQGLQFLIQYYNGEERAKGNILERFSAQQFPDLHSELNLSSLELGDSALYFCASSVSQGANTGELFFGEGSRLTVL.

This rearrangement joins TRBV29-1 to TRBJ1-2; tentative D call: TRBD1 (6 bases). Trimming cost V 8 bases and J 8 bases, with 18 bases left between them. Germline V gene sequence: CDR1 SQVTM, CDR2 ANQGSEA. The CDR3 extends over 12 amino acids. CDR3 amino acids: CSPGGGAEGYTF. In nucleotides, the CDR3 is TGCAGCCCCGGAGGGGGGGCAGAAGGCTACACCTTC. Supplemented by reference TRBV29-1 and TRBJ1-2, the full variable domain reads SAVISQKPSRDICQRGTSLTIQCQVDSQVTMMFWYRQQPGQSLTLIATANQGSEATYESGFVIDKFPISRPNLTFSTLTVSNMSPEDSSIYLCSPGGGAEGYTFGSGTRLTVV.

CDR3 DNA: TGTGCCAGCAGCCTCCGACAGGGCCAATATGAAAAACTGTTTTTT. It yields the protein CASSLRQGQYEKLFF. This chain connects TRBV14 to TRBJ1-4, with 7 bases aligning to TRBD1. Germline CDR1 SGHDN, CDR2 FVKESK. J was trimmed by 6 bases and V by 4 bases; bases with no gene match: 8. This CDR3 region has 15 residues.

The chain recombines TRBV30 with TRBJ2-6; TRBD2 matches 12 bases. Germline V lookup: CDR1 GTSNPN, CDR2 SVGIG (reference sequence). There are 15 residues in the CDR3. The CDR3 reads CAASGGGSGANVLTF. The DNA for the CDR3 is TGTGCTGCTAGCGGGGGGGGCTCTGGGGCCAACGTCCTGACTTTC.

This CDR3 is CASSDTTGSGANVLTF. The CDR3, as DNA: TGTGCCAGCAGTGACACGACAGGATCTGGGGCCAACGTCCTGACTTTC. The chain combines TRBV6-4 with TRBJ2-6; maybe TRBD1 (6 bases). This CDR3 contains 16 residues. From germline, CDR1 is MRHNA and CDR2 SNTAGT. The ends were cut back, 2 bases at V and 1 base at J, with 9 bases in the middle.

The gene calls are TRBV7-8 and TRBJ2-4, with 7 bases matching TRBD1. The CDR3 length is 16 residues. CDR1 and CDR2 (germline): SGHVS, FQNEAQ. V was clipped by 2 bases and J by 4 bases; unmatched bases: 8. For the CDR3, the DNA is TGTGCCAGCAGCTTACAAAAGGACAGGATAAAAAACATTCAGTACTTC. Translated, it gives CASSLQKDRIKNIQYF.

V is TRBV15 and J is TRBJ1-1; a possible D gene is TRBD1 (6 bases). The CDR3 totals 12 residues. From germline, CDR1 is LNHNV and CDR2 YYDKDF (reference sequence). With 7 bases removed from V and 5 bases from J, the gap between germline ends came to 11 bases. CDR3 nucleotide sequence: TGTGCCACCAACCTACAGGGTACTGAAGCTTTCTTT. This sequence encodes CATNLQGTEAFF.

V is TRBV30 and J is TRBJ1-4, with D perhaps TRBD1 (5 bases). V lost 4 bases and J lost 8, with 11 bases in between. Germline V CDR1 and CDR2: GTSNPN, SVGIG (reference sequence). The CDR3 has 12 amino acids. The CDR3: CAWTGSEEKLFF. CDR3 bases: TGTGCCTGGACAGGGTCGGAAGAAAAACTGTTTTTT.

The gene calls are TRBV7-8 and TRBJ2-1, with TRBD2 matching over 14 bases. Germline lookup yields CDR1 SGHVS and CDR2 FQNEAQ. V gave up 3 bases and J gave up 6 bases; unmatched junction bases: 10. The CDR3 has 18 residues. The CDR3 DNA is TGTGCCAGCAGCTTGTCGACTAGCGGGGGGGCATCGGGCAATGAGCAGTTCTTC. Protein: CASSLSTSGGASGNEQFF.